The next 8 T cell receptor beta chains were all read from a single sample in a study of vaccination and CD4 T cells after COVID-19. Documented treatment: roughly 10-day PBMC culture with coronavirus spike peptide pools or control peptides (ViraFEST assay). An Oncomine TCR Beta short-read assay was used to sequence the DNA from cultured CD4+ T cells. TCRdb analysed the PCR reads with MiXCR anew, one entry per CDR3 protein. The sample includes about 17,000 distinct CDR3 sequences, over 30% seen only once; the top ten take approximately 8.4%. Their antigens remain unidentified. The sample taken for sequencing was CD4+ T cells from blood, cultured in vitro. Receptors originate from a human donor who had recovered from COVID-19.

The chain joins TRBV11-2 to TRBJ2-5; D is unclear. Per the germline V gene, CDR1 is SGHAT and CDR2 is FQNNGV. The V and J ends lost 3 bases and 1 base respectively, with 6 bases between them. The CDR3 extends over 13 amino acids. CDR3 nucleotides: TGTGCCAGCAGCTTCGGCACCCAAGAGACCCAGTACTTC. Protein sequence: CASSFGTQETQYF.

This clonotype appeared a few times. V gene TRBV15 combines with J gene TRBJ1-4, with 9 bases lining up with TRBD1. The germline V gene encodes CDR1 LNHNV and CDR2 YYDKDF (reference sequence). J gave up 6 bases and V 4 bases, and 6 bases lay outside the gene matches. The length of the CDR3 is 15 residues. The CDR3 nucleotides are TGTGCCACCAGCAACTACAGGGGGCAGGATGAAAAACTGTTTTTT. Protein sequence: CATSNYRGQDEKLFF. The full variable domain, completed using reference TRBV15 and TRBJ1-4, is DAMVIQNPRYQVTQFGKPVTLSCSQTLNHNVMYWYQQKSSQAPKLLFHYYDKDFNNEADTPDNFQSRRPNTSFCFLDIRSPGLGDTAMYLCATSNYRGQDEKLFFGSGTQLSVL.

The chain has TRBV10-3 and TRBJ2-7, with D perhaps TRBD1 (5 bases). The V gene's germline CDR1 is ENHRY and CDR2 SYGVKD. The CDR3 has 14 amino acids. V lost 4 bases to trimming and J lost 5 bases, with 15 bases between them. CDR3 bases: TGTGCCATCAGTGTTACCTCCCAGGGTGACGAGCAGTACTTC. Its protein product is CAISVTSQGDEQYF.

The chain links TRBV11-1 to TRBJ2-1; perhaps TRBD2 as D (6 bases). CDR1 is SGHAT and CDR2 is FQDESV in the germline V gene (reference sequence). The CDR3 sequence is 14 residues long. V was shortened by 7 bases and J by 5 bases, with 15 bases between the two germline ends. In DNA form, the CDR3 reads TGTGCCAGCACCTCCCCCGGGGGTAACAATGAGCAGTTCTTC. Its translation is CASTSPGGNNEQFF.

The chain carries TRBV6-2 or TRBV6-3 and TRBJ2-5; the D gene could be TRBD1 or TRBD2 (6 bases each). The CDR3 runs 16 residues. Germline V gives CDR1 MNHEY, CDR2 SVGEGT. V lost 2 bases, J lost 2 bases, and 15 bases lay in between. CDR3 nucleotide sequence: TGTGCCAGCAGTTACAATTTCGGGGGCTGGCAAGAGACCCAGTACTTC. Its translation is CASSYNFGGWQETQYF.

The chain links TRBV11-2 to TRBJ2-5, with D maybe TRBD1 (5 bases). CDR1 and CDR2 (germline): SGHAT, FQNNGV. V lost 3 bases, J lost 5 bases, and 10 bases lay in between. This CDR3 comprises 13 residues. The CDR3 reads CASSFSNRETQYF. The CDR3 region has the DNA TGTGCCAGCAGCTTCTCGAACAGGGAGACCCAGTACTTC. The full variable domain, its missing parts supplied by reference TRBV11-2 and TRBJ2-5, is EAGVAQSPRYKIIEKRQSVAFWCNPISGHATLYWYQQILGQGPKLLIQFQNNGVVDDSQLPKDRFSAERLKGVDSTLKIQPAKLEDSAVYLCASSFSNRETQYFGPGTRLLVL.

V and J are TRBV24-1 and TRBJ1-5; D is uncertain. The CDR3 is 14 residues long. Between the trimmed V and J ends, which lost 5 bases and 5 bases, there was a span of 12 bases. From germline, CDR1 is KGHDR and CDR2 SFDVKD. The CDR3 loop reads CATSGRRVDQPQHF. In DNA, the CDR3 is TGTGCCACCAGTGGTCGGCGGGTGGATCAGCCCCAGCATTTT.

The rearrangement joins TRBV6-2 or TRBV6-3 to TRBJ2-2; either TRBD1 or TRBD2 may supply D (5 bases each). V lost 6 bases, J lost 1 base, and 12 bases lay in between. The CDR3 is 15 amino acids. From germline, CDR1 is MNHEY and CDR2 SVGEGT. In nucleotides, the CDR3 is TGTGCCAGCAGCCGGGACGGTTTGAACACCGGGGAGCTGTTTTTT. It encodes CASSRDGLNTGELFF.